What follows are 16 T cell receptor beta chains derived from one specimen sequenced in a study of response to subunit inactivated influenza vaccine. TCRdb independently ran MiXCR on the RT-PCR reads; one entry per CDR3 protein. The sample comprises about 650,000 distinct CDR3 sequences, approximately 14% of which are singletons, and 7.6% rests with the top ten. This specimen was PBMCs from blood, taken 14 days before vaccination. The receptor source for this set is a man aged 50 to 60 who received an inactivated influenza vaccine.

Only a few counts were recorded for this clonotype. V usage is TRBV6-1 and J usage is TRBJ2-7, with D perhaps assigned TRBD1 or TRBD2 (5 bases each). The CDR3 runs to 13 residues. Looked up from germline, CDR1 is MNHNS and CDR2 is SASEGT. V lost 4 bases and J lost 3, with 10 bases in between. The CDR3 loop is CASSVGDRYEQYF. In nucleotides, the CDR3 is TGTGCCAGCAGTGTAGGGGACCGCTACGAGCAGTACTTC.

This clonotype was detected only a few times. The rearrangement uses TRBV11-1 and TRBJ2-1; the D gene could be TRBD1 or TRBD2 (7 bases each). Germline CDR1 reads SGHAT; CDR2 reads FQDESV (reference sequence). V was pared by 4 bases and J by 4 bases, with 26 bases between. This CDR3 comprises 19 residues. Written as DNA, the CDR3 is TGTGCCAGCAGCTACCCATGGGGGGAGGGGGCGACAGATTACAATGAGCAGTTCTTC. Translating gives CASSYPWGEGATDYNEQFF.

The J gene is TRBJ2-7, the V gene TRBV28; possibly TRBD1 or TRBD2 for D (7 bases each). The germline gives CDR1 MDHEN, CDR2 SYDVKM. The length of the CDR3 is 18 residues. V was trimmed by 4 bases and J by 0 bases, leaving 22 bases between them. CDR3 protein: CASSWGGLTGRNSYEQYF. CDR3 in DNA: TGTGCCAGCAGTTGGGGGGGGTTGACAGGGAGGAACTCCTACGAGCAGTACTTC.

In its sample, this clonotype was seen a few times. The chain uses TRBV6-2 or TRBV6-3 and TRBJ2-2, with 12 nucleotides matching TRBD1. Germline lookup yields CDR1 MNHEY and CDR2 SVGEGT. The CDR3 loop spans 18 amino acids. With 2 bases clipped from V and 4 bases from J, the junction kept 8 bases outside the gene matches. The CDR3 is CASSYNRDRGLGTGELFF. DNA of the CDR3: TGTGCCAGCAGTTACAACCGGGACAGGGGGCTCGGCACCGGGGAGCTGTTTTTT.

This clonotype was counted only a few times. The chain has TRBV29-1 and TRBJ2-7; the match to TRBD1 covers 10 bases. The V segment lost 6 bases and the J segment 1 base; nucleotides outside the gene matches: 3. The CDR3 loop spans 13 amino acids. CDR1 SQVTM and CDR2 ANQGSEA come from the germline V gene. The CDR3: CSVWDRGSYEQYF. CDR3 nucleotides: TGCAGCGTATGGGACAGGGGATCCTACGAGCAGTACTTC.

This clonotype was observed a few times. The chain carries TRBV11-2 and TRBJ2-1; 7 positions match TRBD1. The CDR3 extends over 15 amino acids. Germline V gives CDR1 SGHAT, CDR2 FQNNGV. Germline trimming cut 6 bases from V and 0 bases from J; bases unmatched to any gene: 5. DNA of the CDR3: TGTGCCAGCAGTTCCCAGGGGGTCTCCTACAATGAGCAGTTCTTC. Its protein is CASSSQGVSYNEQFF.

This clonotype was found a few times. The rearrangement uses TRBV5-1 and TRBJ1-2, with TRBD1 as a possible D gene (6 bases). CDR3 size: 17 residues. V lost 3 bases to trimming and J lost 0 bases, with 18 bases between them. Germline lookup yields CDR1 SGHRS and CDR2 YFSETQ. The CDR3 reads CASSYQTGSRANYGYTF. The CDR3 DNA reads as TGCGCCAGCAGCTATCAGACAGGCTCCCGAGCTAACTATGGCTACACCTTC. Full variable domain (rest looked up from reference TRBV5-1 and TRBJ1-2): KAGVTQTPRYLIKTRGQQVTLSCSPISGHRSVSWYQQTPGQGLQFLFEYFSETQRNKGNFPGRFSGRQFSNSRSEMNVSTLELGDSALYLCASSYQTGSRANYGYTFGSGTRLTVV.

This clonotype came up once. The CDR3 DNA reads TGTGCCAGCAGCTTAGGAGGGACCAGGGCCGGGGAGCTGTTTTTT. This encodes CASSLGGTRAGELFF. The chain uses TRBV11-2 and TRBJ2-2; the D gene could be TRBD1 or TRBD2 (5 bases each). This CDR3 has 15 amino acids. Between the trimmed V and J ends, which lost 1 base and 6 bases, there was a span of 12 bases. Germline V CDR1 and CDR2: SGHAT, FQNNGV.

J is TRBJ2-1 and V is TRBV20-1, with D unresolved. The CDR3 runs 12 residues. Trimming left V 3 bases short and J 7 bases short, with 10 bases between. In germline, CDR1 is DFQATT, CDR2 SNEGSKA (reference sequence). The CDR3 coding sequence is TGCAGTGCTAGCTACGTCGGGAATGAGCAGTTCTTC. Protein: CSASYVGNEQFF.

This clonotype was detected ten times or more. The chain joins TRBV14 to TRBJ2-3, with D unresolved. With 5 bases removed from V and 9 bases from J, the gap between germline ends came to 12 bases. The CDR3 has 12 residues. Germline V gene data show CDR1 as SGHDN and CDR2 as FVKESK. The chain's CDR3 is CASSSPAGTQYF. The DNA of the CDR3 is TGTGCCAGCAGCTCCCCGGCTGGGACGCAGTATTTT.

This clonotype was observed a few times. The rearrangement joins TRBV29-1 to TRBJ2-1; the D gene is possibly TRBD1 (6 bases). This CDR3 contains 17 residues. Germline assignment: CDR1 SQVTM and CDR2 ANQGSEA. V was trimmed by 5 bases and J by 7 bases, leaving 27 bases between them. DNA of the CDR3: TGCAGCGTTTTTACTCCTACCGGGACAAAGAACGGAAATGAGCAGTTCTTC. It encodes CSVFTPTGTKNGNEQFF.

This clonotype was detected only a few times. V is TRBV20-1 and J is TRBJ1-1; 8 nucleotides match TRBD1. CDR1 DFQATT and CDR2 SNEGSKA come from the germline V gene (reference sequence). This CDR3 region has 15 residues. V lost 5 bases, J lost 2 bases, and 10 bases stayed unmatched. As DNA, the CDR3 is TGCAGTGCTTGGGGGGGACAGGCGATAAACACTGAAGCTTTCTTT. Its translation: CSAWGGQAINTEAFF.

This clonotype was counted between two and nine times. V and J are TRBV30 and TRBJ2-2; D call uncertain. V shed 4 bases and J shed 5 bases, with 17 bases lying between them. This CDR3 region has 15 residues. Germline V gene sequence: CDR1 GTSNPN, CDR2 SVGIG (reference sequence). CDR3 sequence (DNA): TGTGCCTGGACCCCAAGGTGGGGAAGGACCGGGGAGCTGTTTTTT. Protein: CAWTPRWGRTGELFF.

This clonotype was recorded a few times. The J gene is TRBJ1-3, the V gene TRBV7-2; 7 bases fit TRBD1. The V segment lost 4 bases and the J segment 0 bases; nucleotides outside the gene matches: 6. This CDR3 comprises 16 residues. Looked up from germline, CDR1 is SGHTA and CDR2 is FQGNSA. CDR3 bases: TGTGCCAGCAGCTCAAGGACAGGTCCCTCTGGAAACACCATATATTTT. This encodes CASSSRTGPSGNTIYF. The variable domain in full, with the rest retrieved from reference TRBV7-2 and TRBJ1-3, is GAGVSQSPSNKVTEKGKDVELRCDPISGHTALYWYRQSLGQGLEFLIYFQGNSAPDKSGLPSDRFSAERTGGSVSTLTIQRTQQEDSAVYLCASSSRTGPSGNTIYFGEGSWLTVV.

This clonotype was seen more than once but under ten times. This sequence joins TRBV5-1 and TRBJ2-7; 10 bases match TRBD1. Germline CDR1 SGHRS, CDR2 YFSETQ. The trim removed 4 bases at V and 3 bases at J, leaving 10 bases unmatched. The CDR3 has 16 amino acids. The CDR3 nucleotides read TGCGCCAGCAGCATTAATCCGGGACAGGGGTTCTACGAGCAGTACTTC. Amino acids: CASSINPGQGFYEQYF.

V is TRBV15 and J is TRBJ2-1, with D possibly TRBD1 on 5 matching bases. Trimming pared 4 bases from V and 9 bases from J, leaving 16 bases between. The CDR3 spans 14 residues. Looked up from germline, CDR1 is LNHNV and CDR2 is YYDKDF (reference sequence). The CDR3 DNA sequence: TGTGCCACCAGCATGGACACCAGGGTTGGTGAGCAGTTCTTC. It is translated as CATSMDTRVGEQFF.